Each of the 24 T cell receptor beta chains below was sequenced from the same sample in a study of shared T cell receptors in the human thymus. The data were produced by immunoSEQ multiplex PCR, yet TCRdb's version contains in-frame clones alone and is incomplete. The table records 500,000 to 750,000 clones, approximately 87% of them present only once. The same specimen was also included in a second study, on human thymus T cells.

Sequencing was performed on thymocytes. All receptors derive from a boy younger than two with a congenital heart defect.

The chain recombines TRBV11-2 with TRBJ2-7, with 14 bases matching TRBD2. CDR3 size: 17 residues. V shed 1 base, J shed 5 bases, and the junction held 7 bases outside the gene matches. Germline V CDR1 and CDR2: SGHAT, FQNNGV. The DNA for the CDR3 is TGTGCCAGCAGCTTAGTCGCGGGGACTAGCGGGGGCCACGAGCAGTACTTC. Its protein product is CASSLVAGTSGGHEQYF. Full variable domain (outside the CDR3, taken from reference TRBV11-2 and TRBJ2-7): EAGVAQSPRYKIIEKRQSVAFWCNPISGHATLYWYQQILGQGPKLLIQFQNNGVVDDSQLPKDRFSAERLKGVDSTLKIQPAKLEDSAVYLCASSLVAGTSGGHEQYFGPGTRLTVT.

This sequence joins TRBV5-1 and TRBJ1-3, with TRBD1 as a possible D gene (6 bases). The V gene's germline CDR1 is SGHRS and CDR2 YFSETQ. With 0 bases removed from V and 3 bases from J, the gap between germline ends came to 22 bases. CDR3 size: 19 residues. CDR3 loop: CASSLDDRFWPVGGNTIYF. The CDR3 coding sequence is TGCGCCAGCAGCTTGGATGACAGGTTTTGGCCGGTTGGTGGAAACACCATATATTTT.

A few counts support this clone. CDR3 protein: CASSEGGLAGTDTQYF. In nucleotides, the CDR3 is TGTGCCAGCAGTGAAGGTGGGCTAGCGGGCACAGATACGCAGTATTTT. The V gene is TRBV2, the J gene TRBJ2-3; 7 bases fit TRBD2. Unmatched junction bases numbered 5, after V lost 1 base and J lost 1 base. The CDR3 contains 16 residues. CDR1 and CDR2 (germline): SNHLY, FYNNEI.

The V gene is TRBV7-9, the J gene TRBJ2-1; D may be TRBD1 (6 bases). This CDR3 is built from 15 residues. V was shortened by 4 bases and J by 10 bases, with 20 bases between the two germline ends. The germline V gene has CDR1 SEHNR and CDR2 FQNEAQ (reference sequence). CDR3 sequence (DNA): TGTGCCAGCAGCTCCCACAACCCCACAGGGAGCGAGCAGTTCTTC. Translated, it gives CASSSHNPTGSEQFF.

A remark on this clone: Different DNA sequences within this sample yield the same CDR3. The genes are TRBV4-3 and TRBJ1-1, with D possibly TRBD1 on 6 matching bases. The CDR3 consists of 15 residues. Germline CDR1 reads LGHNA; CDR2 reads YSLEER. V shed 3 bases and J shed 1 base, with 12 bases lying between them. The CDR3 loop is CASSQKGVRNTEAFF. Here the CDR3 DNA reads TGCGCCAGCAGCCAGAAGGGGGTCCGGAACACTGAAGCTTTCTTT.

The chain couples TRBV29-1 to TRBJ1-2, with D maybe TRBD1 (5 bases). CDR1 SQVTM and CDR2 ANQGSEA come from the germline V gene. The CDR3 totals 14 residues. Trimming took off 4 bases at V and 4 bases at J, with 16 bases between the two ends. For the CDR3, the DNA is TGCAGCGTTGCGCGGCAGGGAGGAATCTATGGCTACACCTTC. Translation: CSVARQGGIYGYTF.

The V gene is TRBV25-1, the J gene TRBJ2-1; 12 nucleotides match TRBD2. The V segment lost 4 bases and the J segment 7 bases; nucleotides outside the gene matches: 8. The CDR3 contains 16 residues. The germline V gene has CDR1 MGHDK and CDR2 SYGVNS. CDR3 coding DNA: TGTGCCAGCAGTGGGGCTAGCGGGAGGGCTAAGAATGAGCAGTTCTTC. It specifies CASSGASGRAKNEQFF.

The rearrangement uses TRBV2 and TRBJ2-3, with D possibly matching TRBD2 (6 bases). Trimming removed 8 bases from V and 0 bases from J, with 15 bases in between. This CDR3 is 15 amino acids long. The germline V gene encodes CDR1 SNHLY and CDR2 FYNNEI. The CDR3 nucleotides read TGTGCCAGCGGTTCCAGCGGGTCGAGCACAGATACGCAGTATTTT. Protein product: CASGSSGSSTDTQYF.

The chain employs TRBV2 and TRBJ2-4; D uncertain. Germline V gene sequence: CDR1 SNHLY, CDR2 FYNNEI. This CDR3 region has 15 residues. V lost 11 bases to trimming and J lost 0 bases, with 17 bases between them. CDR3 nucleotide sequence: TGTGCCCAAGAGGATCGGAAACTAGCCAAAAACATTCAGTACTTC. Translated, it gives CAQEDRKLAKNIQYF.

The chain combines TRBV27 with TRBJ2-1; the D gene is possibly TRBD1 (6 bases). This CDR3 comprises 15 residues. Germline CDR1 reads MNHEY; CDR2 reads SMNVEV (reference sequence). Trimming took 6 bases from V and 4 from J, leaving 16 bases between them. CDR3 nucleotides: TGTGCCAGCAGGCAACAGGGATTCCGATACAATGAGCAGTTCTTC. Its protein product is CASRQQGFRYNEQFF.

V gene TRBV4-2 combines with J gene TRBJ1-3; D might be TRBD1 (6 bases). The germline gives CDR1 LGHNA, CDR2 YNFKEQ. There are 16 residues in the CDR3. Trimming took off 7 bases at V and 0 bases at J, with 16 bases between the two ends. The CDR3, as DNA: TGTGCCAGCACCTTTAACAGGGCCCTCTCTGGAAACACCATATATTTT. Translation gives CASTFNRALSGNTIYF.

V is TRBV7-3 and J is TRBJ2-3, with D tentatively TRBD2 (6 bases). CDR1 is SGHTA and CDR2 is FQGTGA in the germline V gene. V was cut by 3 bases and J by 2 bases, with 15 bases left in between. The CDR3 loop spans 16 amino acids. CDR3 DNA: TGTGCCAGCAGCTTGAGAGGGGAGGTCTACACAGATACGCAGTATTTT. Translation: CASSLRGEVYTDTQYF.

This clone was found once. The chain recombines TRBV28 with TRBJ2-5; TRBD2 agrees at 11 bases. Germline CDR1 is MDHEN and CDR2 is SYDVKM. The CDR3 extends over 14 amino acids. V lost 7 bases to trimming and J lost 3 bases; unmatched junction nucleotides: 4. In nucleotides, the CDR3 is TGTGCCAGCAAGTCACTAGCGGGGGAAGAGACCCAGTACTTC. Translated: CASKSLAGEETQYF.

This sequence joins TRBV28 and TRBJ2-7; 9 bases agree with TRBD2. J lost 1 base, V lost 5 bases, and 6 bases had no gene match. Looked up from germline, CDR1 is MDHEN and CDR2 is SYDVKM. The CDR3 runs to 15 residues. The CDR3 DNA follows: TGTGCCAGCAGTCTGTTAGCGGGAGATTCCTACGAGCAGTACTTC. As protein: CASSLLAGDSYEQYF.

A note on this clone: The junction differs from germline at one of its ends, possibly a read error. The chain joins TRBV10-1 to TRBJ2-5, with D perhaps matching TRBD2 (6 bases). CDR1 is WNHNN, CDR2 SYGVQD, per germline (reference sequence). CDR3 length equals 13 residues. The CDR3 DNA reads as TGCGCCAGCAGTGAGTGGCCGGGAGAGGCCCAGTACTTC. Protein: CASSEWPGEAQYF.

V usage is TRBV27 and J usage is TRBJ2-3, with TRBD1 matching over 9 bases. CDR1 is MNHEY and CDR2 is SMNVEV in the germline V gene (reference sequence). The CDR3 runs 14 residues. V lost 6 bases, J lost 6 bases, and 7 bases stayed unmatched. CDR3 DNA sequence: TGTGCCAGCAGCTGGGACAGGGAAGGGGATACGCAGTATTTT. Protein: CASSWDREGDTQYF.

The chain couples TRBV25-1 to TRBJ2-2; D perhaps matches TRBD2 (6 bases). The CDR3 loop spans 15 amino acids. Per germline, CDR1 MGHDK and CDR2 SYGVNS. Trimming cost V 9 bases and J 0 bases, with 14 bases left between them. The CDR3: CASLDSGPNTGELFF. CDR3 nucleotide sequence: TGTGCCAGTCTAGATAGCGGTCCGAACACCGGGGAGCTGTTTTTT.

The chain recombines TRBV19 with TRBJ2-4, with D possibly being TRBD1 (5 bases). Germline values: CDR1 LNHDA, CDR2 SQIVND (reference sequence). The CDR3 is 19 residues long. V lost 0 bases and J lost 0, with 18 bases in between. The CDR3 here is CASSIDFGREGLAKNIQYF. The DNA for the CDR3 is TGTGCCAGTAGTATAGATTTTGGCAGGGAAGGTTTAGCCAAAAACATTCAGTACTTC. The whole variable domain, filled in from reference TRBV19 and TRBJ2-4, reads DGGITQSPKYLFRKEGQNVTLSCEQNLNHDAMYWYRQDPGQGLRLIYYSQIVNDFQKGDIAEGYSVSREKKESFPLTVTSAQKNPTAFYLCASSIDFGREGLAKNIQYFGAGTRLSVL.

The gene calls are TRBV11-2 and TRBJ1-1; D is uncertain. V was shortened by 1 base and J by 2 bases, with 11 bases between the two germline ends. CDR1 is SGHAT, CDR2 FQNNGV, per germline. This CDR3 is 15 amino acids long. The CDR3 sequence: CASSLAPGVNTEAFF. The CDR3 DNA reads TGTGCCAGCAGCTTAGCCCCGGGAGTAAACACTGAAGCTTTCTTT. The full variable domain, its missing parts supplied by reference TRBV11-2 and TRBJ1-1, is EAGVAQSPRYKIIEKRQSVAFWCNPISGHATLYWYQQILGQGPKLLIQFQNNGVVDDSQLPKDRFSAERLKGVDSTLKIQPAKLEDSAVYLCASSLAPGVNTEAFFGQGTRLTVV.

V is TRBV25-1 and J is TRBJ2-4, with D hard to call. Germline V gene lookup returns CDR1 MGHDK and CDR2 SYGVNS. V was shortened by 4 bases and J by 9 bases, with 7 bases between the two germline ends. The CDR3 spans 11 residues. CDR3 in amino acids: CASSGGAIQYF. For the CDR3, the DNA is TGTGCCAGCAGTGGTGGAGCCATTCAGTACTTC.

The chain couples TRBV11-3 to TRBJ2-3; TRBD2 is a possible D gene (7 bases). Trimming cost V 2 bases and J 1 base, with 13 bases left between them. This CDR3 contains 16 residues. In germline, CDR1 is SGHNT, CDR2 YENEEA. The CDR3 coding sequence is TGTGCCAGCAGCTTACGGCGGGGGCAGGGCACAGATACGCAGTATTTT. Translating gives CASSLRRGQGTDTQYF.

The chain combines TRBV7-3 with TRBJ2-3, with 12 bases aligning to TRBD2. Per the germline V gene, CDR1 is SGHTA and CDR2 is FQGTGA. The CDR3 length is 16 residues. Losses at the gene ends were 5 bases for V and 0 bases for J; bases not matched to a gene: 3. This CDR3 reads CASSPGTSGSTDTQYF. CDR3 DNA sequence: TGTGCCAGCAGCCCTGGGACTAGCGGGAGCACAGATACGCAGTATTTT.

CDR3: CASGLDARHPKGIQYF. The CDR3 coding sequence is TGTGCTAGTGGTTTGGATGCTAGACACCCAAAGGGGATTCAGTACTTC. The chain couples TRBV12-5 to TRBJ2-4, with D possibly being TRBD1 (5 bases). The CDR3 extends over 16 amino acids. CDR1 and CDR2 (germline): LGHNT, FRNRAP. V lost 1 base and J 10 bases, leaving 20 bases between the germline ends.

This chain links TRBV23-1 with TRBJ2-7; D ambiguous. Being an ORF, TRBV23-1 has a function that is uncertain. Deletions cut 0 bases from V and 0 bases from J, with 15 bases between. The length of the CDR3 is 17 residues. CDR3 nucleotide sequence: TGCGCCAGCAGTCAATCGAGGAGTGGAGTTAGCTCCTACGAGCAGTACTTC. This encodes CASSQSRSGVSSYEQYF.